The 31 T cell receptor beta chains in this list originate from one sample, sequenced in a study of control samples from healthy donors and cancer patients. Sequenced by immunoSEQ multiplex PCR; TCRdb stores in-frame clones only, minus some. The sample lists 130,000 to 150,000 clones, around nine tenths occurring once. Sequencing was done on a sample of blood. All receptors come from a man younger than 40 in good health.

V gene TRBV19 combines with J gene TRBJ1-2; D gene ambiguous. This CDR3 has 13 amino acids. V lost 0 bases to trimming and J lost 5 bases, with 7 bases between them. The germline V gene encodes CDR1 LNHDA and CDR2 SQIVND (reference sequence). The CDR3 coding sequence is TGTGCCAGTAGTATAGATGGGTCATATGGCTACACCTTC. This codes for CASSIDGSYGYTF.

J is TRBJ2-1 and V is TRBV30; D is unclear. Germline CDR1 reads GTSNPN; CDR2 reads SVGIG (reference sequence). The CDR3 is 12 residues long. Between the trimmed V and J ends, which lost 3 bases and 5 bases, there was a span of 8 bases. CDR3 DNA: TGTGCCTGGAGATGGGATAACAATGAGCAGTTCTTC. Translation: CAWRWDNNEQFF.

V and J are TRBV4-3 and TRBJ2-1; maybe TRBD2 (5 bases). This CDR3 has 16 residues. V lost 2 bases and J 2 bases, leaving 13 bases between the germline ends. CDR1 and CDR2 (germline): LGHNA, YSLEER. CDR3 protein: CASSQSRGRPYNEQFF. The CDR3 DNA reads as TGCGCCAGCAGCCAATCACGGGGTAGACCCTACAATGAGCAGTTCTTC.

This chain uses TRBV5-1 with TRBJ2-1; no clear D. The CDR3 consists of 15 residues. The V and J ends lost 2 bases and 0 bases respectively, with 9 bases between them. Germline CDR1 SGHRS, CDR2 YFSETQ. The CDR3 reads CASSLGHISYNEQFF. The CDR3 region has the DNA TGCGCCAGCAGCTTAGGGCATATCTCCTACAATGAGCAGTTCTTC.

The gene calls are TRBV6-6 and TRBJ2-3; D perhaps matches TRBD1 (5 bases). CDR1 and CDR2 from the germline V gene are MNHNY and SVGAGI (reference sequence). Trimming pared 6 bases from V and 3 bases from J, leaving 13 bases between. The length of the CDR3 is 14 residues. Here the CDR3 DNA reads TGTGCCAGCAGAGTCGACAGTGTAACAGATACGCAGTATTTT. Translation gives CASRVDSVTDTQYF.

V is TRBV29-1 and J is TRBJ2-1; perhaps TRBD2 as D (5 bases). The length of the CDR3 is 13 residues. In germline, CDR1 is SQVTM, CDR2 ANQGSEA. Trimming removed 4 bases from V and 0 bases from J, with 7 bases in between. CDR3 in DNA: TGCAGCGTTGTGGGGAGCTCCTACAATGAGCAGTTCTTC. Its protein product is CSVVGSSYNEQFF.

The genes are TRBV12-3 or TRBV12-4 and TRBJ2-1; D is ambiguous. The V gene lost 4 bases and the J gene lost 10 bases, with 11 bases spanning the gap. CDR3 length: 12 amino acids. Here the CDR3 reads CASSSSYSEQFF. CDR3 bases: TGTGCCAGCAGTTCCTCCTATAGCGAGCAGTTCTTC.

This sequence joins TRBV7-2 and TRBJ1-2; a possible D gene is TRBD1 (5 bases). The CDR3 has 15 amino acids. V lost 1 base, J lost 5 bases, and 14 bases lay in between. CDR1 and CDR2 from the germline V gene are SGHTA and FQGNSA. Here the CDR3 reads CASSLVTGGSYGYTF. As DNA, the CDR3 is TGTGCCAGCAGCTTAGTAACGGGGGGGAGTTATGGCTACACCTTC.

The chain joins TRBV7-6 to TRBJ2-5; D might be TRBD2 (5 bases). Germline V gives CDR1 SGHVS, CDR2 FNYEAQ. The CDR3 totals 13 residues. The germline V and J ends were trimmed by 2 bases and 7 bases, with 11 bases remaining between them. In DNA, the CDR3 is TGTGCCAGCAGCTTATACCCAGAGGGGACCCAGTACTTC. It is translated as CASSLYPEGTQYF.

The chain carries TRBV29-1 and TRBJ2-5; D tentatively fits TRBD1 or TRBD2 (6 bases each). The germline CDR1 and CDR2 sequences are SQVTM and ANQGSEA. V lost 4 bases and J lost 2, with 14 bases in between. The CDR3 is made up of 14 amino acids. The chain's CDR3 is CSVAGGLGQETQYF. The CDR3 DNA reads as TGCAGCGTTGCTGGGGGGCTGGGACAAGAGACCCAGTACTTC.

The V call is TRBV7-8, the J call TRBJ2-7; D is perhaps TRBD2 (6 bases). Germline V gives CDR1 SGHVS, CDR2 FQNEAQ. V was clipped by 0 bases and J by 2 bases, with 8 bases between them. The CDR3 extends over 14 amino acids. CDR3 sequence reads: CASSLAGGPYEQYF. The CDR3 nucleotides read TGTGCCAGCAGCTTAGCGGGGGGACCCTACGAGCAGTACTTC.

Worth noting for this clone: Other nucleotide sequences in the sample specify the same CDR3. In nucleotides, the CDR3 is TGTGCCAGCAGCTTAGCTTCTGGGGGCGGGGAGCAGTACTTC. Translating it yields CASSLASGGGEQYF. This chain uses TRBV7-2 with TRBJ2-7, with D possibly TRBD1 on 6 matching bases. The V end lost 0 bases, the J end lost 7 bases, and 13 bases lay between the germline ends. This CDR3 contains 14 residues. Germline CDR1 is SGHTA and CDR2 is FQGNSA. The full variable domain, completed using reference TRBV7-2 and TRBJ2-7, is GAGVSQSPSNKVTEKGKDVELRCDPISGHTALYWYRQSLGQGLEFLIYFQGNSAPDKSGLPSDRFSAERTGGSVSTLTIQRTQQEDSAVYLCASSLASGGGEQYFGPGTRLTVT.

The genes are TRBV24-1 and TRBJ2-1; 7 bases are shared with TRBD2. CDR1 and CDR2 from the germline V gene are KGHDR and SFDVKD. Losses at the gene ends were 2 bases for V and 0 bases for J; bases not matched to a gene: 3. The CDR3 consists of 16 residues. The CDR3 bases are TGTGCCACCAGTGATTCCCTAGCGGTCTCCTACAATGAGCAGTTCTTC. Encoded protein: CATSDSLAVSYNEQFF.

This clone was seen just once. The genes are TRBV4-1 and TRBJ2-3; TRBD2 matches 7 bases. Germline CDR1 reads MGHRA; CDR2 reads YSYEKL. CDR3 length: 16 residues. V shed 4 bases, J shed 1 base, and the junction held 8 bases outside the gene matches. The CDR3 region has the DNA TGCGCCAGCAGCCTGGTGGGAGGGCCAGGCACAGATACGCAGTATTTT. Translated, it gives CASSLVGGPGTDTQYF.

CDR3 nucleotide sequence: TGCGCCAGCAGCCAAGGACTAGCGGTGTCACTTTGGCAGTATTTT. Translation: CASSQGLAVSLWQYF. The J gene is TRBJ2-3, the V gene TRBV4-3; 9 bases are a match to TRBD2. This CDR3 contains 15 residues. The ends lost 1 base at V and 11 bases at J; junction bases unmatched: 10. Germline lookup yields CDR1 LGHNA and CDR2 YSLEER.

The chain recombines TRBV2 with TRBJ1-1; TRBD1 is a possible D gene (6 bases). V lost 6 bases and J lost 8, with 19 bases in between. CDR1 and CDR2 (germline): SNHLY, FYNNEI. The CDR3 covers 14 residues. CDR3 amino acids: CASRETTGSAEAFF. For the CDR3, the DNA is TGTGCCAGCAGGGAGACAACAGGGTCAGCAGAAGCTTTCTTT.

This clone showed up just a few times. DNA of the CDR3: TGTGCCAGCAGCGCCAGCTTAACTAATGAAAAACTGTTTTTT. Translated, it gives CASSASLTNEKLFF. This chain links TRBV5-6 with TRBJ1-4; D is ambiguous. Trimming removed 4 bases from V and 1 base from J, with 8 bases in between. CDR1 and CDR2 from the germline V gene are SGHDT and YYEEEE. The CDR3 extends over 14 amino acids.

The chain couples TRBV18 to TRBJ2-1; 8 bases are a match to TRBD1. The germline CDR1 and CDR2 sequences are KGHSH and LQKENI. The length of the CDR3 is 13 residues. The ends lost 6 bases at V and 8 bases at J; junction bases unmatched: 6. CDR3 loop: CASSPRTGYEQFF. CDR3 coding DNA: TGTGCCAGCTCGCCGCGGACAGGGTATGAGCAGTTCTTC.

The chain employs TRBV4-2 and TRBJ2-2, with 10 bases matching TRBD2. Trimming at V came to 0 bases and at J to 1 base, leaving 8 bases not matched to a gene. Germline CDR1 is LGHNA and CDR2 is YNFKEQ. The CDR3 has 19 amino acids. CDR3 nucleotides: TGTGCCAGCAGCCAAGATTCGGCCCCTAGCGGGGGGAACACCGGGGAGCTGTTTTTT. Protein product: CASSQDSAPSGGNTGELFF.

Of note for this clone: Other DNA variants within this sample encode the same CDR3. The chain links TRBV6-2 or TRBV6-3 to TRBJ2-3; maybe TRBD1 (5 bases). The germline V gene encodes CDR1 MNHEY and CDR2 SVGEGT. The V gene lost 2 bases and the J gene lost 6 bases, with 6 bases spanning the gap. This CDR3 has 12 residues. The CDR3 sequence: CASSYPGDTQYF. The CDR3, as DNA: TGTGCCAGCAGTTACCCAGGGGATACGCAGTATTTT.

The rearrangement uses TRBV9 and TRBJ2-7; D may match TRBD1 or TRBD2 (5 bases each). V lost 0 bases to trimming and J lost 6 bases, with 16 bases between them. The CDR3 is made up of 15 amino acids. Germline lookup yields CDR1 SGDLS and CDR2 YYNGEE. In nucleotides, the CDR3 is TGTGCCAGCAGCGTAGCTGGGGCAGATGGGGGCGAGCAGTACTTC. Protein sequence: CASSVAGADGGEQYF.

J is TRBJ1-2 and V is TRBV5-6, with D possibly matching TRBD1 (5 bases). Germline V gene sequence: CDR1 SGHDT, CDR2 YYEEEE. The CDR3 length is 14 residues. Trimming stripped 3 bases from V and 7 bases from J, with 16 bases between. CDR3 in amino acids: CASSSYQGYAGYTF. CDR3 in DNA: TGTGCCAGCAGCTCATACCAGGGATACGCTGGCTACACCTTC.

The V call is TRBV6-6, the J call TRBJ2-7, with a possible D match to TRBD2 (5 bases). CDR1 MNHNY and CDR2 SVGAGI come from the germline V gene (reference sequence). Trimming took off 6 bases at V and 9 bases at J, with 18 bases between the two ends. The length of the CDR3 is 13 residues. CDR3 DNA sequence: TGTGCCAGCAGCCAACGAAGCTCAGGACTGCAGTACTTC. Residues: CASSQRSSGLQYF.

The chain combines TRBV15 with TRBJ2-1, with 8 bases lining up with TRBD2. Trimming removed 0 bases from V and 4 bases from J; junction bases left unmatched: 2. Per germline, CDR1 LNHNV and CDR2 YYDKDF (reference sequence). This CDR3 is 15 amino acids long. The CDR3 region is CATSRELAVYNEQFF. The CDR3 region has the DNA TGTGCCACCAGCAGAGAACTAGCGGTGTACAATGAGCAGTTCTTC.

V and J are TRBV29-1 and TRBJ2-5; D is undetermined. The CDR3 is 13 amino acids. Per germline, CDR1 SQVTM and CDR2 ANQGSEA. V was clipped by 0 bases and J by 3 bases, with 8 bases between them. The CDR3 sequence: CSVEEGREETQYF. In nucleotides, the CDR3 is TGCAGCGTTGAAGAGGGCAGAGAAGAGACCCAGTACTTC.

In this sample, this clone turned up once. The chain recombines TRBV27 with TRBJ2-2; the D gene could be TRBD1 or TRBD2 (6 bases each). Trimming shortened V by 4 bases and J by 5 bases, and 14 bases separated the two germline ends. The CDR3 is 15 amino acids. Germline CDR1 reads MNHEY; CDR2 reads SMNVEV (reference sequence). The CDR3 nucleotides are TGTGCCAGCAGTTCACAGGGAGGCGGTACCGGGGAGCTGTTTTTT. Translation gives CASSSQGGGTGELFF.

The chain uses TRBV6-5 and TRBJ1-2; perhaps TRBD1 as D (6 bases). V lost 2 bases, J lost 2 bases, and 9 bases lay in between. Per the germline V gene, CDR1 is MNHEY and CDR2 is SVGAGI. The CDR3 is made up of 14 amino acids. CDR3 in DNA: TGTGCCAGCAGTTACGACAGGCTGAACTATGGCTACACCTTC. Encoded protein: CASSYDRLNYGYTF.

The rearrangement links TRBV20-1 to TRBJ2-7, with D uncertain. Trimming stripped 5 bases from V and 4 bases from J, with 9 bases between. The CDR3 is 11 amino acids. Germline CDR1 DFQATT, CDR2 SNEGSKA (reference sequence). CDR3 in DNA: TGCAGTGCTTATAGGGCTTACGAGCAGTACTTC. This codes for CSAYRAYEQYF.

This chain connects TRBV5-5 to TRBJ1-5; a weak D match, TRBD1 (5 bases). Germline loops: CDR1 SGHKS, CDR2 YYEKEE (reference sequence). Deletions cut 4 bases from V and 3 bases from J, with 14 bases between. The CDR3 runs to 15 residues. The CDR3 here is CASSPGGGDNQPQHF. CDR3 DNA: TGTGCCAGCAGCCCCGGTGGGGGGGACAATCAGCCCCAGCATTTT.

The J gene is TRBJ2-6, the V gene TRBV27; 7 bases align to TRBD2. J was trimmed by 3 bases and V by 2 bases; bases with no gene match: 7. The CDR3 sequence is 17 residues long. Germline CDR1 is MNHEY and CDR2 is SMNVEV (reference sequence). For the CDR3, the DNA is TGTGCCAGCAGTTTAAGGGAGGGCTTAAGTGGGGCCAACGTCCTGACTTTC. Residues: CASSLREGLSGANVLTF.

V is TRBV3-1 (or the pseudogene TRBV3-2) and J is TRBJ1-4; TRBD1 matches 11 bases. CDR3 size: 18 residues. The germline gives CDR1 LGHDT, CDR2 YNNKEL (reference sequence). V dropped 0 bases and J dropped 2; count of bases not matched to a gene: 5. The CDR3 DNA is TGTGCCAGCAGCCAAGAGGGGACAGGGGGTTTCACTAATGAAAAACTGTTTTTT. Residues: CASSQEGTGGFTNEKLFF.